What follows is one TCR beta chain and its context. Assay: immunoSEQ multiplex PCR; the TCRdb copy retains only in-frame clones and omits some. Of tens of thousands of clones in the sample, approximately 81% are singletons; the top ten hold over 1.5%. The sample comes from a study of blood T cell repertoires in COVID-19. Study at large: Nucleic acid was either cDNA or gDNA, and it came from T cells, B-cell-depleted T cells, or PBMCs.

Germline CDR1 and CDR2: SGHTA and FQGNSA. This CDR3 is built from 14 residues. The junction had 7 bases not matched to a gene; V was cut back by 1 base and J by 8 bases. The chain recombines TRBV7-2 with TRBJ1-1; 7 nucleotides line up with TRBD1. The receptor's source is a man aged 55-75 years with COVID-19, enrolled during active disease. The source material was peripheral blood. The CDR3 loop is CASSLGIGGSEAFF. CDR3 in DNA: TGTGCCAGCAGCTTAGGAATAGGGGGCTCCGAAGCTTTCTTT.